This T cell receptor beta chain was found in a study of Graves' ophthalmopathy and Graves' hyperthyroidism. The study's findings and limits: Most thyroid-expanded clonotypes exceeding 0.001 frequency were also found in blood.

V lost 1 base and J lost 1, with 7 bases in between. CDR1 is SGHTA, CDR2 FQGNSA, per germline. The CDR3 is 14 residues long. RNA transcripts were the source from which TCR beta CDR3 regions were amplified. HTBI-primed first-round RT-PCR preceded second-round multiplex PCR. TCRdb re-derived calls from the multiplex PCR reads in MiXCR, one entry per CDR3 protein. The sample has some 390,000 distinct CDR3 sequences; around 18% are singletons. In its sample, this clonotype was seen many times. Its antigen is not identified. Ophthalmopathy donors showed moderate-to-severe activity, CAS ≥3, NOSPECS ≥4 and a duration under 3 months.

The TCR originated in a woman younger than 30 with Graves' ophthalmopathy. The material sequenced was peripheral blood. The chain links TRBV7-2 to TRBJ2-5; D unresolved. The CDR3, as DNA: TGTGCCAGCAGCTTAGTTACAAGCCAAGAGACCCAGTACTTC. It yields the protein CASSLVTSQETQYF.